These T cell receptor beta chains were read from a single sample in a study of blood T cell repertoires in COVID-19. Repertoires were generated with immunoSEQ multiplex PCR, while TCRdb's copy carries only in-frame clones and drops some. The sample shows 45,000 or so clones, 86% of them seen only once. What was sequenced was peripheral blood. The receptors here all came from a human donor in a cohort sampled during active COVID-19. CDR3s include the opening cysteine and the closing phenylalanine or tryptophan. Fields, in order: V gene, D gene, J gene, clone size, CDR3 DNA, CDR3 protein. D genes are given only for firm matches. Clone size is stated in some rows and not others, as once, few, many or a class when expanded.

v_call: TRBV6-4; d_call: .; j_call: TRBJ1-3; clone_size: .; cdr3_nt: TGTGCCAGCAGTGACCCGATGGAGTTCTCTGGAAACACCATATATTTT; cdr3_aa: CASSDPMEFSGNTIYF
v_call: TRBV10-3; d_call: TRBD1; j_call: TRBJ2-1; clone_size: .; cdr3_nt: TGTGCCACCTCCAGGGGACAGGGGGCTAATGAGCAGTTCTTC; cdr3_aa: CATSRGQGANEQFF
v_call: TRBV6-5; d_call: .; j_call: TRBJ2-2; clone_size: .; cdr3_nt: TGTGCCAGCAGTTACGCTGAGACAGGAAGGGCCGGGGAGCTGTTTTTT; cdr3_aa: CASSYAETGRAGELFF
v_call: TRBV18; d_call: TRBD1; j_call: TRBJ1-4; clone_size: .; cdr3_nt: TGTGCCAGCTCACTCGACCCAGCAGGGGGGAATGAAAAACTGTTTTTT; cdr3_aa: CASSLDPAGGNEKLFF
v_call: TRBV5-1; d_call: TRBD2; j_call: TRBJ2-3; clone_size: .; cdr3_nt: TGCGCCAGCAGCTCTCGCTTAGCGGGATCTCCTCCAGATACGCAGTATTTT; cdr3_aa: CASSSRLAGSPPDTQYF
v_call: TRBV7-2; d_call: .; j_call: TRBJ1-6; clone_size: .; cdr3_nt: TGTGCCAGTGAGACAGGAAGTTCTAATAATTCACCCCTCCACTTT; cdr3_aa: CASETGSSNNSPLHF
v_call: TRBV2; d_call: TRBD1; j_call: TRBJ1-1; clone_size: .; cdr3_nt: TGTGCCAGCAGCCGACAGGGGCGTTACACTGAAGCTTTCTTT; cdr3_aa: CASSRQGRYTEAFF
v_call: TRBV6-5; d_call: TRBD1; j_call: TRBJ1-1; clone_size: .; cdr3_nt: TGTGCCAGCACCAACAGGGGGGGTGGGAACACTGAAGCTTTCTTT; cdr3_aa: CASTNRGGGNTEAFF
v_call: TRBV6-5; d_call: TRBD1; j_call: TRBJ1-3; clone_size: .; cdr3_nt: TGTGCCAGCAGGACAGGGGCTGGAAACACCATATATTTT; cdr3_aa: CASRTGAGNTIYF
v_call: TRBV5-1; d_call: TRBD1; j_call: TRBJ2-2; clone_size: .; cdr3_nt: TGCGCCAGCAGCTTGACTGGACAGGGATACACCGGGGAGCTGTTTTTT; cdr3_aa: CASSLTGQGYTGELFF
v_call: TRBV10-3; d_call: .; j_call: TRBJ2-1; clone_size: .; cdr3_nt: TGTGCCATCAGTGAGAACGGGGGACGGGGGAACAATGAGCAGTTCTTC; cdr3_aa: CAISENGGRGNNEQFF
v_call: TRBV27; d_call: .; j_call: TRBJ2-3; clone_size: .; cdr3_nt: TGTGCCACTCGACGCGGGAGCACAGATACGCAGTATTTT; cdr3_aa: CATRRGSTDTQYF
v_call: TRBV7-6; d_call: TRBD1; j_call: TRBJ2-7; clone_size: .; cdr3_nt: TGTGCCAGCAGCTTAAAACCGGGACAGATTCTCTACGAGCAGTACTTC; cdr3_aa: CASSLKPGQILYEQYF
v_call: TRBV12-5; d_call: TRBD2; j_call: TRBJ2-7; clone_size: .; cdr3_nt: TGTGCTAGTGGTATTAGCGGGGGGGCAGACGAGCAGTACTTC; cdr3_aa: CASGISGGADEQYF
v_call: TRBV6-5; d_call: .; j_call: TRBJ1-2; clone_size: .; cdr3_nt: TGTGCCAGCAGACGTACTCGGGCAGGGAGGAATGGCTACACCTTC; cdr3_aa: CASRRTRAGRNGYTF
v_call: TRBV10-3; d_call: .; j_call: TRBJ1-5; clone_size: .; cdr3_nt: TGTGCCATCAGTGAGTCTTTCATGGGGGGTAGCAATCAGCCCCAGCATTTT; cdr3_aa: CAISESFMGGSNQPQHF
v_call: TRBV27; d_call: .; j_call: TRBJ2-7; clone_size: .; cdr3_nt: TGTGCCAGCAGTTTATCAACGGGGTCCTACGAGCAGTACTTC; cdr3_aa: CASSLSTGSYEQYF
v_call: TRBV4-3; d_call: TRBD2; j_call: TRBJ2-1; clone_size: .; cdr3_nt: TGCGCCAGCAGCCCCGGACTAGCGGGGGCCAATGAGCAGTTCTTC; cdr3_aa: CASSPGLAGANEQFF
v_call: TRBV2; d_call: TRBD2; j_call: TRBJ2-2; clone_size: .; cdr3_nt: TGTGCCAGCAGCCGACTAGCGGGGGGCTCGAACACCGGGGAGCTGTTTTTT; cdr3_aa: CASSRLAGGSNTGELFF
v_call: TRBV11-2; d_call: TRBD1; j_call: TRBJ1-1; clone_size: .; cdr3_nt: TGTGCCAGCAGCTTACAGGGGGCCTTGAACACTGAAGCTTTCTTT; cdr3_aa: CASSLQGALNTEAFF
v_call: TRBV6-5; d_call: TRBD1; j_call: TRBJ2-3; clone_size: .; cdr3_nt: TGTGCCAGCAGCGCCCCGGGACAGGGAACAGATACGCAGTATTTT; cdr3_aa: CASSAPGQGTDTQYF
v_call: TRBV5-1; d_call: TRBD1; j_call: TRBJ2-5; clone_size: .; cdr3_nt: TGCGCCAGCAGCTCCGGGACAGGGGGGTACCAAGAGACCCAGTACTTC; cdr3_aa: CASSSGTGGYQETQYF
v_call: TRBV9; d_call: .; j_call: TRBJ2-5; clone_size: .; cdr3_nt: TGTGCCAGCAGCGTAACTAGTCGGGAGACCCAGTACTTC; cdr3_aa: CASSVTSRETQYF
v_call: TRBV7-9; d_call: .; j_call: TRBJ2-5; clone_size: medium-sized; cdr3_nt: TGTGCCAGCAGCTCTGAGGGAGAGACCCAGTACTTC; cdr3_aa: CASSSEGETQYF
v_call: TRBV5-6; d_call: .; j_call: TRBJ2-1; clone_size: .; cdr3_nt: TGTGCCAGCAGCTTGATTCAGGGCGGTCAGTTCTTC; cdr3_aa: CASSLIQGGQFF
v_call: TRBV5-4; d_call: .; j_call: TRBJ2-5; clone_size: .; cdr3_nt: TGTGCCAGCAGCCTCAGATCAGAGGGAGAGACCCAGTACTTC; cdr3_aa: CASSLRSEGETQYF
v_call: TRBV25-1; d_call: .; j_call: TRBJ1-1; clone_size: .; cdr3_nt: TGTGCCAGCAGTGAATCTCACATGAACACTGAAGCTTTCTTT; cdr3_aa: CASSESHMNTEAFF
v_call: TRBV19; d_call: .; j_call: TRBJ2-3; clone_size: .; cdr3_nt: TGTGCCAGTAGTATAGGACAGGCTAGCACAGATACGCAGTATTTT; cdr3_aa: CASSIGQASTDTQYF
v_call: TRBV5-5; d_call: TRBD1; j_call: TRBJ1-1; clone_size: .; cdr3_nt: TGTGCCAGCAGCTTTACAGGGGACACTGAAGCTTTCTTT; cdr3_aa: CASSFTGDTEAFF
v_call: TRBV15; d_call: .; j_call: TRBJ1-3; clone_size: .; cdr3_nt: TGTGCCACCAGCATGGGGACACCTGGAAACACCATATATTTT; cdr3_aa: CATSMGTPGNTIYF
v_call: TRBV3-1/TRBV3-2; d_call: .; j_call: TRBJ2-3; clone_size: .; cdr3_nt: TGTGCCAGCAGCTCCCGGGGGGCGACAGATACGCAGTATTTT; cdr3_aa: CASSSRGATDTQYF
v_call: TRBV10-2; d_call: .; j_call: TRBJ1-3; clone_size: .; cdr3_nt: TGCGCCAGCAGGCGGGAGGGAAACTCTGGAAACACCATATATTTT; cdr3_aa: CASRREGNSGNTIYF
v_call: TRBV7-9; d_call: TRBD2; j_call: TRBJ2-7; clone_size: once; cdr3_nt: TGTGCCAGCAGCCCGGGACTAGCGGGGGAGCAGTACTTC; cdr3_aa: CASSPGLAGEQYF
v_call: TRBV15; d_call: .; j_call: TRBJ2-3; clone_size: .; cdr3_nt: TGTGCCACCAGCAGAGATCAGGATACGCAGTATTTT; cdr3_aa: CATSRDQDTQYF
v_call: TRBV9; d_call: TRBD1; j_call: TRBJ1-4; clone_size: .; cdr3_nt: TGTGCCAGCAGCCCGCAGGGGGTAATGGATGAAAAACTGTTTTTT; cdr3_aa: CASSPQGVMDEKLFF
v_call: TRBV27; d_call: .; j_call: TRBJ2-2; clone_size: .; cdr3_nt: TGTGCCAGCAGTTTTTCTACAGGGAACACCGGGGAGCTGTTTTTT; cdr3_aa: CASSFSTGNTGELFF
v_call: TRBV3-1/TRBV3-2; d_call: .; j_call: TRBJ1-2; clone_size: .; cdr3_nt: TGTGCCAGCAGCCAAGCCCCGTCGGGTGAGGGAGGCTACACCTTC; cdr3_aa: CASSQAPSGEGGYTF
v_call: TRBV5-4; d_call: .; j_call: TRBJ2-7; clone_size: few; cdr3_nt: TGTGCCAGCAGCTTCCCCGGGACAAAGAACTACGAGCAGTACTTC; cdr3_aa: CASSFPGTKNYEQYF
v_call: TRBV18; d_call: TRBD1; j_call: TRBJ1-6; clone_size: few; cdr3_nt: TGTGCCAGCTCACCCTCGATGGAGACAGGGGACATTCCGCGTTCCTATAATTCACCCCTCCACTTT; cdr3_aa: CASSPSMETGDIPRSYNSPLHF
v_call: TRBV10-3; d_call: TRBD1; j_call: TRBJ2-7; clone_size: .; cdr3_nt: TGTGCCATCAGTGGAACAGGGGCAACGGGATACGAGCAGTACTTC; cdr3_aa: CAISGTGATGYEQYF
v_call: TRBV5-1; d_call: .; j_call: TRBJ2-3; clone_size: few; cdr3_nt: TGCGCCAGCAGCTTGGGAGGGATAGATACGCAGTATTTT; cdr3_aa: CASSLGGIDTQYF
v_call: TRBV2; d_call: .; j_call: TRBJ2-2; clone_size: .; cdr3_nt: TGTGCCAGCAGTGGCCTACCGCTAGCCCCCGCTACCGTGGGGGGCGGGGAGCTGTTTTTT; cdr3_aa: CASSGLPLAPATVGGGELFF
v_call: TRBV18; d_call: .; j_call: TRBJ1-1; clone_size: .; cdr3_nt: TGTGCCAGCTCCTCGAACCGGGAAAACACTGAAGCTTTCTTT; cdr3_aa: CASSSNRENTEAFF
v_call: TRBV5-5; d_call: .; j_call: TRBJ2-7; clone_size: .; cdr3_nt: TGTGCCAGCAGCAGTCTCTCGGGGGTCGAGCAGTACTTC; cdr3_aa: CASSSLSGVEQYF
v_call: TRBV10-1; d_call: .; j_call: TRBJ1-3; clone_size: once; cdr3_nt: TGCGCCAGCAGTGAAGGACTCGGAAACACCATATATTTT; cdr3_aa: CASSEGLGNTIYF
v_call: TRBV10-3; d_call: .; j_call: TRBJ2-1; clone_size: .; cdr3_nt: TGTGCCATCAGTGAAGGAGAGACAGGGGGCGGAGCTAGCGGGGGCAATGAGCAGTTCTTC; cdr3_aa: CAISEGETGGGASGGNEQFF
v_call: TRBV2; d_call: .; j_call: TRBJ2-7; clone_size: .; cdr3_nt: TGTGCCAGCAGAGGGGGCTACGAGCAGTACTTC; cdr3_aa: CASRGGYEQYF
v_call: TRBV28; d_call: .; j_call: TRBJ2-7; clone_size: .; cdr3_nt: TGTGCCAGCAGTTCACCGAGGGCCGGAGCTACAAGACAGGTCTACGAGCAGTACTTC; cdr3_aa: CASSSPRAGATRQVYEQYF
v_call: TRBV6-2/TRBV6-3; d_call: .; j_call: TRBJ1-5; clone_size: .; cdr3_nt: TGTGCCAGCAGTTTTCCAGGGCCCTATAGCAATCAGCCCCAGCATTTT; cdr3_aa: CASSFPGPYSNQPQHF